The 21 T cell receptor beta chains listed next were all sequenced from one sample in a study of blood T cell repertoires in COVID-19. The data were produced by immunoSEQ multiplex PCR, yet TCRdb's version contains in-frame clones alone and is incomplete. The table has more than 300,000 clones, approximately 91% seen once. The sample taken for sequencing was peripheral blood. The receptors derive from a woman aged 70-85 years with COVID-19, enrolled during active disease.

The rearrangement links TRBV5-1 to TRBJ2-7; 9 bases are shared with TRBD2. The J segment lost 2 bases and the V segment lost 4 bases, leaving 10 bases of the junction unmatched. This CDR3 spans 16 amino acids. Germline CDR1 and CDR2: SGHRS and YFSETQ. CDR3 amino acids: CASSGIASGAAYEQYF. The CDR3 DNA reads as TGCGCCAGCAGCGGAATTGCTAGCGGGGCTGCCTACGAGCAGTACTTC.

This chain connects TRBV19 to TRBJ1-2, with TRBD1 as a possible D gene (6 bases). The CDR3 is 13 residues long. V was clipped by 5 bases and J by 0 bases, with 7 bases between them. Germline-derived CDR1 and CDR2 are LNHDA and SQIVND (reference sequence). Written as DNA, the CDR3 is TGTGCCAGTAGTCGGACAGCTAACTATGGCTACACCTTC. This translates into CASSRTANYGYTF.

The chain uses TRBV28 and TRBJ1-1; 11 bases match TRBD1. The CDR3 extends over 14 amino acids. Germline loops: CDR1 MDHEN, CDR2 SYDVKM. J was trimmed by 4 bases and V by 5 bases; bases with no gene match: 3. The CDR3 DNA reads TGTGCCAGCAGTGGGGGGACAGGGGGCACTGAAGCTTTCTTT. Its translation: CASSGGTGGTEAFF.

This clone appeared a few times. The V call is TRBV4-1, the J call TRBJ1-1, with D possibly being TRBD1 (5 bases). Trimming left V 7 bases short and J 4 bases short, with 16 bases between. The CDR3 sequence is 14 residues long. Germline CDR1 MGHRA, CDR2 YSYEKL. CDR3 sequence (DNA): TGCGCCAGCATGGGACTACTCAAGGGCACTGAAGCTTTCTTT. As protein: CASMGLLKGTEAFF.

The chain employs TRBV10-3 and TRBJ1-2; D gene unclear. Germline-derived CDR1 and CDR2 are ENHRY and SYGVKD. This CDR3 spans 10 amino acids. V shed 9 bases and J shed 3 bases, with 5 bases lying between them. The CDR3 DNA follows: TGTGCCATAGGAGACTATGGCTACACCTTC. This sequence encodes CAIGDYGYTF.

This chain uses TRBV4-1 with TRBJ2-1; D might be TRBD1 (5 bases). The germline V and J ends were trimmed by 4 bases and 0 bases, with 13 bases remaining between them. Germline CDR1 MGHRA, CDR2 YSYEKL. The CDR3 has 16 residues. The CDR3: CASSPSTASSYNEQFF. The CDR3 DNA reads as TGCGCCAGCAGCCCATCGACAGCCAGCTCCTACAATGAGCAGTTCTTC.

This chain joins TRBV3-1 (or the pseudogene TRBV3-2) and TRBJ1-3, with D maybe TRBD1 (6 bases). This CDR3 contains 16 residues. With 4 bases removed from V and 5 bases from J, the gap between germline ends came to 18 bases. The germline CDR1 and CDR2 sequences are LGHDT and YNNKEL (reference sequence). DNA for the CDR3: TGTGCCAGCAGCCCAGCCCCTGGGGACAAAAGAAACACCATATATTTT. It yields the protein CASSPAPGDKRNTIYF.

This sequence joins TRBV6-1 and TRBJ1-5; D gene uncertain. The CDR3 loop spans 14 amino acids. V was clipped by 0 bases and J by 4 bases, with 7 bases between them. CDR1 is MNHNS, CDR2 SASEGT, per germline. The CDR3 bases are TGTGCCAGCAGTGAAGCGCGAGGGAATCAGCCCCAGCATTTT. Protein product: CASSEARGNQPQHF.

The chain joins TRBV3-1 (or the pseudogene TRBV3-2) to TRBJ1-1; TRBD1 matches 7 bases. J was trimmed by 4 bases and V by 8 bases; bases with no gene match: 7. The CDR3 loop spans 13 amino acids. From germline, CDR1 is LGHDT and CDR2 YNNKEL (reference sequence). CDR3 bases: TGTGCCAGCCTCCGGACAGGAGGCACTGAAGCTTTCTTT. Residues: CASLRTGGTEAFF.

The chain links TRBV28 to TRBJ1-2, with no clear D. The CDR3 runs 15 residues. Per the germline V gene, CDR1 is MDHEN and CDR2 is SYDVKM. The germline V and J ends were trimmed by 5 bases and 0 bases, with 13 bases remaining between them. Written as DNA, the CDR3 is TGTGCCAGCAGTCCAAACTCCGGGTCTAACTATGGCTACACCTTC. This sequence encodes CASSPNSGSNYGYTF.

The V gene is TRBV7-3, the J gene TRBJ1-2, with 10 bases that match TRBD1. V dropped 4 bases and J dropped 8; count of bases not matched to a gene: 10. The CDR3 extends over 15 amino acids. From germline, CDR1 is SGHTA and CDR2 FQGTGA. CDR3 nucleotides: TGTGCCAGCAGCTCCGGGACAGGGGTTTCGGAAGGCTACACCTTC. Protein: CASSSGTGVSEGYTF.

V gene TRBV24-1 combines with J gene TRBJ1-2; D is uncertain. V shed 5 bases and J shed 0 bases, with 6 bases lying between them. The CDR3 sequence is 13 residues long. Looked up from germline, CDR1 is KGHDR and CDR2 is SFDVKD. The DNA of the CDR3 is TGTGCCACCAGTGCTAGTTCTAACTATGGCTACACCTTC. It translates to CATSASSNYGYTF.

The CDR3, as DNA: TGTGCCAGCAGCCCCCGGACGGACTTTCCCCAGTACTTC. Translating it yields CASSPRTDFPQYF. The chain employs TRBV27 and TRBJ2-5; D might be TRBD2 (5 bases). This CDR3 contains 13 residues. In germline, CDR1 is MNHEY, CDR2 SMNVEV (reference sequence). The ends were cut back, 6 bases at V and 9 bases at J, with 17 bases in the middle.

The rearrangement joins TRBV2 to TRBJ2-2, with TRBD1 identical over 11 bases. Looked up from germline, CDR1 is SNHLY and CDR2 is FYNNEI. V lost 9 bases, J lost 3 bases, and 9 bases stayed unmatched. There are 16 residues in the CDR3. CDR3 nucleotide sequence: TGTGCCAGAGAACGTAAGGGACAGGGGGACACCGGGGAGCTGTTTTTT. Protein: CARERKGQGDTGELFF.

This chain uses TRBV7-2 with TRBJ2-3; 7 nucleotides match TRBD2. V trimming: 0 bases; J trimming: 1 base; junction bases outside the gene matches: 4. This CDR3 spans 16 amino acids. In germline, CDR1 is SGHTA, CDR2 FQGNSA. The CDR3 spells CASSLAPLAGTDTQYF. The DNA of the CDR3 is TGTGCCAGCAGCTTAGCCCCCCTAGCGGGCACAGATACGCAGTATTTT.

V and J are TRBV30 and TRBJ1-2; no clear D. Per the germline V gene, CDR1 is GTSNPN and CDR2 is SVGIG (reference sequence). This CDR3 has 13 amino acids. Trimming cost V 7 bases and J 8 bases, with 20 bases left between them. DNA of the CDR3: TGTGCCTCGACTGACTCCCCCTTGTTAGGCTACACCTTC. It yields the protein CASTDSPLLGYTF. Supplemented by reference TRBV30 and TRBJ1-2, the full variable domain reads SQTIHQWPATLVQPVGSPLSLECTVEGTSNPNLYWYRQAAGRGLQLLFYSVGIGQISSEVPQNLSASRPQDRQFILSSKKLLLSDSGFYLCASTDSPLLGYTFGSGTRLTVV.

The J gene is TRBJ1-2, the V gene TRBV6-6; D unresolved. Deletions cut 6 bases from V and 8 bases from J, with 10 bases between. The CDR3 runs to 11 residues. Germline-derived CDR1 and CDR2 are MNHNY and SVGAGI (reference sequence). For the CDR3, the DNA is TGTGCCAGCAGCACCACGGGGGGCTACACCTTC. The encoded protein is CASSTTGGYTF.

This chain links TRBV20-1 with TRBJ1-1; D may be TRBD1 (6 bases). There are 11 residues in the CDR3. Trimming took 6 bases from V and 8 from J, leaving 13 bases between them. Germline assignment: CDR1 DFQATT and CDR2 SNEGSKA (reference sequence). CDR3 amino acids: CSAQGQSEAFF. In nucleotides, the CDR3 is TGCAGTGCCCAAGGACAGTCAGAAGCTTTCTTT.

Of note for this clone: A much more abundant neighbour one base away suggests this may be a read error. The chain carries TRBV7-9 and TRBJ2-7; 11 nucleotides match TRBD1. The CDR3 totals 14 residues. The trim removed 5 bases at V and 3 bases at J, leaving 3 bases unmatched. CDR1 SEHNR and CDR2 FQNEAQ come from the germline V gene (reference sequence). CDR3 sequence: CASSPGTGGYEQYF. DNA for the CDR3: TGTGCCAGCAGCCCCGGGACAGGGGGCTACGAGCAGTACTTC.

The V call is TRBV4-3, the J call TRBJ1-1; a weak D match, TRBD1 (5 bases). The germline V and J ends were trimmed by 0 bases and 7 bases, with 18 bases remaining between them. Germline CDR1 and CDR2: LGHNA and YSLEER. This CDR3 region has 16 residues. The CDR3 loop reads CASSQDHTGGRVEAFF. As DNA, the CDR3 is TGCGCCAGCAGCCAAGATCACACAGGCGGTAGGGTTGAAGCTTTCTTT.

This chain links TRBV11-2 with TRBJ2-1; possible D gene TRBD2, 6 bases. Germline V CDR1 and CDR2: SGHAT, FQNNGV. This CDR3 is built from 14 residues. V lost 0 bases, J lost 12 bases, and 15 bases lay in between. The CDR3 nucleotides read TGTGCCAGCAGCTTAGATCAGGCATTGGGGGGGCAGTTCTTC. Its translation: CASSLDQALGGQFF.